Sequencing of this T cell receptor (beta chain) was carried out in a study of shared clonotypes between healthy human individuals. Comments on this clone: Its antigen is not identified.

Whole-study results and caveats: The study's rarefaction showed incomplete sorted-subset sequencing despite large depth.

The CDR3 has 14 residues. In replicate PCRs of sorted subsets, approximately 210 ng DNA, approximately 30,000 T cell genomes, was used. Repertoires were generated with immunoSEQ multiplex PCR, while TCRdb's copy carries only in-frame clones and drops some. The sample holds about 1 million clones; about 75% are singletons and the top ten take 1.4% to 1.5%. The receptor was derived from a man aged 18-30 years in good health. This sequence joins TRBV21-1 and TRBJ1-2. TRBV21-1 is a recognized pseudogene. Material: memory CD4+ T cells sorted from blood. Subset defined: CD45RA-negative fraction. CDR3 DNA sequence: TGTGCCAGCAGCAAAGAGAAGCCTAACTATGGCTACACCTTC. The encoded protein is CASSKEKPNYGYTF.